These T cell receptor beta chains were read from a single sample in a study of T cells in lung cancer brain metastases. Sequencing was performed with immunoSEQ multiplex PCR; in TCRdb, only in-frame clones are kept and a portion is missing. Among about 6,200 clones, 70% to 90% were seen once, and the ten largest hold 4.5% to 6%. Material: tumor tissue from the primary lung tumor. Every receptor here comes from a man aged 45-65 years with non-small cell lung cancer. CDR3s include the opening cysteine and the closing phenylalanine or tryptophan. D genes are given only for firm matches. Clone size appears in some rows only: once, few, many, or a class for an expanded clone.

TRBV5-4	-	TRBJ2-5	-	15	CASSLGPTGQETQYF	TGTGCCAGCAGCTTGGGCCCTACAGGGCAGGAGACCCAGTACTTC
TRBV29-1	TRBD2	TRBJ2-3	-	16	CSVGGASGGGTDTQYF	TGCAGCGTTGGAGGGGCTAGCGGGGGGGGCACAGATACGCAGTATTTT
TRBV10-2	TRBD1	TRBJ1-5	-	16	CASRDSPGGAGQLQHF	TGCGCCAGCAGGGACTCCCCAGGGGGCGCAGGTCAGCTCCAGCATTTT
TRBV5-5	TRBD1	TRBJ2-5	-	15	CASSFGTGFEETQYF	TGTGCCAGCAGCTTCGGGACAGGGTTCGAGGAGACCCAGTACTTC
TRBV2	-	TRBJ2-7	-	11	CASSEEGIQYF	TGTGCCAGCAGTGAAGAGGGTATACAGTACTTC
TRBV7-3	-	TRBJ2-5	-	16	CASSPVGRIEKETQYF	TGTGCCAGCAGCCCTGTTGGCAGAATAGAAAAAGAGACCCAGTACTTC
TRBV15	-	TRBJ2-5	-	14	CATSRAQGQETQYF	TGTGCCACCAGCAGAGCACAGGGCCAGGAGACCCAGTACTTC
TRBV7-9	TRBD1	TRBJ1-2	-	16	CASSPARDRGYYGYTF	TGTGCCAGCAGCCCGGCGCGGGACAGGGGGTACTATGGCTACACCTTC
TRBV7-2	-	TRBJ2-7	-	13	CASMSGSSYEQYF	TGTGCCAGCATGTCCGGAAGCTCCTACGAGCAGTACTTC
TRBV7-2	TRBD1	TRBJ2-7	-	15	CASSLGQGVLYEQYF	TGTGCCAGCAGCTTAGGCCAGGGGGTGCTCTACGAGCAGTACTTC
TRBV7-9	TRBD1	TRBJ1-6	-	16	CASSNGQGFYNSPLHF	TGTGCCAGCAGCAATGGACAGGGATTCTATAATTCACCCCTCCACTTT
TRBV10-3	-	TRBJ2-4	-	14	CAISPGQAKNIQYF	TGTGCCATCAGCCCGGGACAAGCCAAAAACATTCAGTACTTC
TRBV6-4	-	TRBJ1-1	-	13	CASREWENTEAFF	TGTGCCAGCAGGGAGTGGGAGAACACTGAAGCTTTCTTT
TRBV30	-	TRBJ1-1	few	15	CAWSHLDSKNTEAFF	TGTGCCTGGAGTCACCTTGACAGTAAGAACACTGAAGCTTTCTTT
TRBV6-1	TRBD1	TRBJ2-1	-	12	CASRDRIDEQFF	TGTGCCAGTAGGGACAGGATCGATGAGCAGTTCTTC
TRBV7-3	TRBD1	TRBJ1-6	-	15	CASSSGQGESSPLHF	TGTGCCAGCAGCTCCGGACAGGGAGAGAGTTCACCCCTCCACTTT
TRBV4-3	-	TRBJ1-2	-	15	CASSPVPPSADGYTF	TGCGCCAGCAGCCCGGTTCCTCCATCCGCCGATGGCTACACCTTC
TRBV6-5	TRBD1	TRBJ1-2	-	11	CASSSGGRYTF	TGTGCCAGCAGTTCAGGGGGCCGCTACACCTTC
TRBV11-2	-	TRBJ1-1	-	13	CASSSTEASEAFF	TGTGCCAGCAGCTCGACAGAGGCTTCTGAAGCTTTCTTT
TRBV19	-	TRBJ2-2	-	14	CASSIDRVAGELFF	TGTGCCAGTAGTATAGACCGGGTGGCCGGGGAGCTGTTTTTT
TRBV25-1	-	TRBJ2-1	-	15	CASSDWTRSYNEQFF	TGTGCCAGCAGTGACTGGACCCGAAGCTACAATGAGCAGTTCTTC
TRBV6-6	TRBD1	TRBJ2-7	-	13	CASSYDRGYEQYF	TGTGCCAGCAGTTACGACAGGGGGTACGAGCAGTACTTC
TRBV19	TRBD2	TRBJ2-2	-	18	CASSAQLAGGPNTGELFF	TGTGCCAGTAGTGCCCAACTAGCGGGGGGTCCTAACACCGGGGAGCTGTTTTTT
TRBV6-4	-	TRBJ2-3	once	15	CASSGTNGSTDTQYF	TGTGCCAGCAGTGGGACTAACGGGAGCACAGATACGCAGTATTTT
TRBV13	TRBD1	TRBJ1-1	-	13	CASTQGRNTEAFF	TGTGCCAGCACACAGGGGAGGAACACTGAAGCTTTCTTT
TRBV6-1	-	TRBJ2-7	once	16	CASSVSTRGGRNEQYF	TGTGCCAGCAGTGTTTCGACGAGGGGGGGCCGCAACGAGCAGTACTTC
TRBV14	-	TRBJ1-1	-	13	CASSPSLNTEAFF	TGTGCCAGCAGCCCTAGTCTGAACACTGAAGCTTTCTTT
TRBV11-2	-	TRBJ1-2	-	16	CASSSPNRGGNYGYTF	TGTGCCAGCAGCTCCCCCAATAGGGGAGGGAACTATGGCTACACCTTC
TRBV2	-	TRBJ1-4	-	12	CASRELEEKLFF	TGTGCCAGCAGGGAGTTAGAGGAAAAACTGTTTTTT
TRBV7-6	-	TRBJ2-1	-	19	CASSSRFPSATMQGGEQFF	TGTGCCAGCAGCTCCCGGTTTCCAAGCGCTACAATGCAAGGGGGTGAGCAGTTCTTC
TRBV7-2	-	TRBJ2-2	-	15	CASSLVGVHTGELFF	TGTGCCAGCAGCTTAGTGGGTGTACACACCGGGGAGCTGTTTTTT
TRBV6-1	TRBD1	TRBJ2-7	-	16	CASSEPGTGGVYEQYF	TGTGCCAGCAGTGAACCTGGAACAGGGGGAGTATACGAGCAGTACTTC
TRBV6-6	-	TRBJ1-1	-	12	CASSYSITEAFF	TGTGCCAGCAGTTACTCGATAACTGAAGCTTTCTTT
TRBV5-4	-	TRBJ2-3	-	16	CASSLWGGAGTDTQYF	TGTGCCAGCAGCTTGTGGGGGGGGGCTGGCACAGATACGCAGTATTTT
TRBV9	-	TRBJ2-5	once	14	CASSVGGALETQYF	TGTGCCAGCAGCGTAGGGGGGGCCTTGGAGACCCAGTACTTC
TRBV6-6	TRBD1	TRBJ1-5	-	14	CASSYGQANQPQHF	TGTGCCAGCAGTTACGGACAGGCGAATCAGCCCCAGCATTTT
TRBV5-3	-	TRBJ1-1	-	10	CARSLAQAFF	TGTGCCAGAAGCTTGGCCCAAGCTTTCTTT
TRBV5-4	-	TRBJ1-2	-	13	CASSKTSLGFYTF	TGTGCCAGCAGCAAGACGAGCCTCGGTTTCTACACCTTC
TRBV19	TRBD1	TRBJ1-1	-	13	CASSLTGRGEAFF	TGTGCCAGTAGCTTGACAGGGCGGGGGGAAGCTTTCTTT
TRBV7-3	TRBD2	TRBJ2-5	-	14	CASSFSGGRETQYF	TGTGCCAGCAGCTTCTCGGGGGGTAGAGAGACCCAGTACTTC
TRBV6-6	-	TRBJ2-7	-	12	CASKEGVYEQYF	TGTGCCAGCAAGGAGGGTGTCTACGAGCAGTACTTC
TRBV6-4	TRBD1	TRBJ1-6	-	14	CASSETGDNSPLHF	TGTGCCAGCAGTGAGACAGGGGATAATTCACCCCTCCACTTT